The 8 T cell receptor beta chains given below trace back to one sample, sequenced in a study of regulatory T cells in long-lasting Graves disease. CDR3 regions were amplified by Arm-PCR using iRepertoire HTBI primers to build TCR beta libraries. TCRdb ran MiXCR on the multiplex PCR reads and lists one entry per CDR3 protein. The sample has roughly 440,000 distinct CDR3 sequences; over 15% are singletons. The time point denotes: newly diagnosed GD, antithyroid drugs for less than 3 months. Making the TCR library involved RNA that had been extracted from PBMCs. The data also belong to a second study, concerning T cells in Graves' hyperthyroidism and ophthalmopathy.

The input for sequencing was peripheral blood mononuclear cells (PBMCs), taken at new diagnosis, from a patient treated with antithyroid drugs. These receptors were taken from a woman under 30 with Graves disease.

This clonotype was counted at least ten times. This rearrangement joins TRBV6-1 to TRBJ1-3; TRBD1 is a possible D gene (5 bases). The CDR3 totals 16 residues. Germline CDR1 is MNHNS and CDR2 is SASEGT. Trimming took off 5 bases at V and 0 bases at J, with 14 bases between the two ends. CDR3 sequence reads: CASSNMGLISGNTIYF. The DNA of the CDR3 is TGTGCCAGCAGTAACATGGGACTCATCTCTGGAAACACCATATATTTT.

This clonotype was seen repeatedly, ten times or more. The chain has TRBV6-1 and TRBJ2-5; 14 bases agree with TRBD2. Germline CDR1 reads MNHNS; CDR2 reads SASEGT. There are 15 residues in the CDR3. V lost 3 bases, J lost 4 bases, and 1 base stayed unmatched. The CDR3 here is CASSETSGRVETQYF. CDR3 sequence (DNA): TGTGCCAGCAGTGAGACTAGCGGGAGGGTAGAGACCCAGTACTTC.

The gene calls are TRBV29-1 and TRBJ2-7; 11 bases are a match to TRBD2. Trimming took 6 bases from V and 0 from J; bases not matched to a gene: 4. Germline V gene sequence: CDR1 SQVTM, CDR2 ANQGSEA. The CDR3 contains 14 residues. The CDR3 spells CSVALAGGSYEQYF. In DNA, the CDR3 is TGCAGCGTGGCTCTAGCGGGGGGCTCCTACGAGCAGTACTTC.

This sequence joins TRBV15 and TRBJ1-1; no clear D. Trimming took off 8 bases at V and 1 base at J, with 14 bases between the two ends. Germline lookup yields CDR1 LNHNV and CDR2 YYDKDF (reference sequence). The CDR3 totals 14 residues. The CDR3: CATVRGLSNTEAFF. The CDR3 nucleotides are TGTGCCACCGTTAGAGGACTGTCGAACACTGAAGCTTTCTTT.

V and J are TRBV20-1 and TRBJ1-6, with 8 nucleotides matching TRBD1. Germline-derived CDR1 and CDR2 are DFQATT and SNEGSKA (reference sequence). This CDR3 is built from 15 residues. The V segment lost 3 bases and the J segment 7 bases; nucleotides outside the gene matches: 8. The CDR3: CSASNRGIGNSPLHF. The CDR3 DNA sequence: TGCAGTGCTAGCAACAGGGGGATCGGGAATTCACCCCTCCACTTT.

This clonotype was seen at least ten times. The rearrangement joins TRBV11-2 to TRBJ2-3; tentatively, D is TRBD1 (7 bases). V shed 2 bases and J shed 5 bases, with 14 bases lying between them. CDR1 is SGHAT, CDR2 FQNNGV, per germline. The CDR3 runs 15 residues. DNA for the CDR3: TGTGCCAGCAGCTTACGGAGGGGGCTTGGAGATACGCAGTATTTT. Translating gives CASSLRRGLGDTQYF.

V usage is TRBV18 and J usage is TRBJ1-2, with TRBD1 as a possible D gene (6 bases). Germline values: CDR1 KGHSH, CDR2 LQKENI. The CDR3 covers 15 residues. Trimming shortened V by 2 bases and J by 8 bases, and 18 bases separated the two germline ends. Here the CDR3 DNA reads TGTGCCAGCTCACCAGGGCCTGGACAGATAAGGGGCTACACCTTC. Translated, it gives CASSPGPGQIRGYTF.

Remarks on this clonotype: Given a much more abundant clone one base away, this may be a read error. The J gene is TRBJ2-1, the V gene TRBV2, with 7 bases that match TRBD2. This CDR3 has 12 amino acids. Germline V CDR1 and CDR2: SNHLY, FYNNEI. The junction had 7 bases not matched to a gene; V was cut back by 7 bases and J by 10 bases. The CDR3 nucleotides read TGTGCCAGCAAACGGGAGGTTTACGAGCAGTTCTTC. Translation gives CASKREVYEQFF.